This TCR beta chain was captured in a study of blood T cell repertoires in COVID-19. In the study overall: Specimens from acute and convalescent COVID-19 originated in the United States, Italy and Spain. The analysed material was cDNA or gDNA that came from T cells, B-cell-depleted T cells, or PBMCs.

In the source study's methods: Reference gene primer amplification gave nucleated cell count estimates. Some clones are missing from TCRdb's copy, which holds only in-frame ones; the method was immunoSEQ multiplex PCR. Clonal size and the V and J genes are those of that table, whereas D and trimming came from the DNA. Of 25,000 to 35,000 clones listed, about 91% are singletons. V was cut by 7 bases and J by 8 bases, with 20 bases left in between. This CDR3 is 14 amino acids long. Germline CDR1 and CDR2: MNHEY and SVGAGI. V gene TRBV6-5 combines with J gene TRBJ1-2, with a tentative D call TRBD1 (5 bases). The origin of this receptor is a man aged 45-65 years with active COVID-19. The sample consisted of peripheral blood. The chain's CDR3 is CASTEGHGGSGYTF. The CDR3 DNA reads TGTGCCAGCACCGAAGGGCACGGGGGAAGCGGCTACACCTTC.